This T cell receptor beta chain came from a study of T cells in Graves' hyperthyroidism and ophthalmopathy. Study-level results: Prediction of ophthalmopathy progression came a median 6.5 months pre-onset.

This clonotype occurred many times. As yet, its antigen is unknown. Trimming removed 3 bases at V and 4 bases at J, with 13 bases between. The CDR3 extends over 15 amino acids. The V gene's germline CDR1 is LGHDT and CDR2 YNNKEL (reference sequence). The patients, who ranged from 18 to 65 in age, presented with newly diagnosed hyperthyroidism lasting under 2 months. Uncontrolled infection, other autoimmune disease, pregnancy or lactation excluded patients. TCR beta CDR3 sequences were amplified from RNA transcripts. The TCR CDR3 was amplified in a first-round RT-PCR using the HTBI primer set. TCRdb reprocessed the multiplex PCR reads with MiXCR, giving one entry per CDR3 protein. In the table there are about 350,000 distinct CDR3 sequences, over 11% of which are singletons.

The material sequenced was blood. This clonotype originated in a woman between 25 and 40 years old with Graves' hyperthyroidism. The J gene is TRBJ1-5, the V gene TRBV3-1, with D maybe TRBD1 (6 bases). The CDR3 spells CASSQYRDFNQPQHF. In DNA form, the CDR3 reads TGTGCCAGCAGCCAGTACAGGGATTTTAATCAGCCCCAGCATTTT.